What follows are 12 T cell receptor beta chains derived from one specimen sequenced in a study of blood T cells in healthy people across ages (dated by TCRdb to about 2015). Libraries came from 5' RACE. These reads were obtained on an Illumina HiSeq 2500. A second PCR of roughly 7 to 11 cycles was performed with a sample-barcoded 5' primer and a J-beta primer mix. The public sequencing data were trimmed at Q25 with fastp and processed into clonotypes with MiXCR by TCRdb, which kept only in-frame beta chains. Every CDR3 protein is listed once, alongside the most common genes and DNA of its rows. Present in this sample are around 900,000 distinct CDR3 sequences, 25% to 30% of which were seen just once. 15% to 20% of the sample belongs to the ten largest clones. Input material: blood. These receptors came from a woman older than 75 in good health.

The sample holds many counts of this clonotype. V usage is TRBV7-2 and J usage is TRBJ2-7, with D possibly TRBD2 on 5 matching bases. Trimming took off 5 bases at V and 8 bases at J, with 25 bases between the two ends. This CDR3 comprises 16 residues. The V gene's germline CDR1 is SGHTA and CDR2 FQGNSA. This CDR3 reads CASSPGITTSDTQQYF. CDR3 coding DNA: TGTGCCAGCAGCCCGGGGATTACTACGAGCGATACTCAGCAGTACTTC.

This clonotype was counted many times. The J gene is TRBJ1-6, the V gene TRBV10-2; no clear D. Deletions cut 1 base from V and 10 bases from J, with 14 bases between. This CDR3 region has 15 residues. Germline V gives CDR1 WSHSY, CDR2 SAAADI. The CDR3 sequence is CASSEYGLLGSPLHF. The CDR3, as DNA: TGCGCCAGCAGTGAGTACGGACTCCTAGGATCACCCCTCCACTTT.

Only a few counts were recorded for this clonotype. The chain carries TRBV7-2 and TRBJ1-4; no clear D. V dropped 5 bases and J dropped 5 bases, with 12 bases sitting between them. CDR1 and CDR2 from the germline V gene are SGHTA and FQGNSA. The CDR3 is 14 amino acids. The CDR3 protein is CASSRGGANEKLFF. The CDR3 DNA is TGTGCCAGCAGCCGAGGCGGCGCGAATGAAAAACTGTTTTTT.

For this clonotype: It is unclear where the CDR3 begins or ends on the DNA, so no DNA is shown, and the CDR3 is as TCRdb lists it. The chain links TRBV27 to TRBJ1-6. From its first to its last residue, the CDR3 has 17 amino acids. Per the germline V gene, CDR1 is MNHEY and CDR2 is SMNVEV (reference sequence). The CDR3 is CASTTLSGVLGNSPLHF.

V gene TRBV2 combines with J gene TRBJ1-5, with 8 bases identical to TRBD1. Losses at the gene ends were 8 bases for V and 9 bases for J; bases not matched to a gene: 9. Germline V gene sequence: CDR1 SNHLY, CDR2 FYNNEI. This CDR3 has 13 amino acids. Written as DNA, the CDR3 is TGTGCCAGCGGACAGGGCCAGGAGTGGCCCCAGCATTTT. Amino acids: CASGQGQEWPQHF.

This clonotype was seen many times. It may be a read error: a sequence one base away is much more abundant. The chain's CDR3 is CSTEEDSYNEQYF. The CDR3 DNA is TGCAGTACCGAGGAGGACAGCTACAATGAGCAGTACTTC. The V call is TRBV20-1, the J call TRBJ2-1; tentative D call: TRBD1 (6 bases). Judging by the DNA end, TRBJ2-7 fits better; the J call may be wrong. In germline, CDR1 is DFQATT, CDR2 SNEGSKA (reference sequence). The CDR3 loop spans 13 amino acids.

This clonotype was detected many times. This CDR3 is CASSLGAILYEQYF. CDR3 coding DNA: TGTGCCAGCAGTTTGGGGGCTATCCTCTACGAGCAGTACTTC. This sequence joins TRBV6-2 or TRBV6-3 and TRBJ2-7; the D gene is possibly TRBD1 (6 bases). This CDR3 is built from 14 residues. Germline values: CDR1 MNHEY, CDR2 SVGEGT. The V gene lost 4 bases and the J gene lost 3 bases, with 13 bases spanning the gap.

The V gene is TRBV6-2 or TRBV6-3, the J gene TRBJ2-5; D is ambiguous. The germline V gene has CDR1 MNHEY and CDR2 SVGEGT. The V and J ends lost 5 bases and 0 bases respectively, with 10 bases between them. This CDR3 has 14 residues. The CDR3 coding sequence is TGTGCCAGCAGTAGCCGGCCGTACCAAGAGACCCAGTACTTC. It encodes CASSSRPYQETQYF.

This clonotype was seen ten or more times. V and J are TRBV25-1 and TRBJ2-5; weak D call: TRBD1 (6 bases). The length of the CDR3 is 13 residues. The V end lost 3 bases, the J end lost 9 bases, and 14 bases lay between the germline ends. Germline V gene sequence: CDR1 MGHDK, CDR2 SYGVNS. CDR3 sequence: CASSEIQGRAQYF. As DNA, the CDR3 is TGTGCCAGCAGTGAGATACAGGGTCGGGCCCAGTACTTC.

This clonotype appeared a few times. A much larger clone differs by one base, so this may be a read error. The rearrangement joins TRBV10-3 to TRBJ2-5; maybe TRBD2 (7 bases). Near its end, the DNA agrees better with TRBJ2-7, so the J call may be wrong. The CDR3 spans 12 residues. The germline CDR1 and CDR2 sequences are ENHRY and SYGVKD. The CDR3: CAIGRGGDEQYF. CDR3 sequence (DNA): TGTGCCATCGGTCGAGGGGGGGACGAGCAGTACTTC.

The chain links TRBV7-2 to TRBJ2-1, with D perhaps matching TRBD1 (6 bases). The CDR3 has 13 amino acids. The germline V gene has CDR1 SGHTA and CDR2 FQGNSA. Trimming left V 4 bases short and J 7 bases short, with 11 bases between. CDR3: CASSSGGLNEQFF. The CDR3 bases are TGTGCCAGCAGCTCTGGGGGCCTGAATGAGCAGTTCTTC.

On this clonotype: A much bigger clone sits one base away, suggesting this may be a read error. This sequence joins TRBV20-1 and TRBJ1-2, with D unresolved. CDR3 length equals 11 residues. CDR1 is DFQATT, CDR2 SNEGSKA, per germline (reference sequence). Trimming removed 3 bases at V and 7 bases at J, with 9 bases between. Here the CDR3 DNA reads TGCAGTGCTAGGGTCTCCTGTGGCTACACCTTC. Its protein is CSARVSCGYTF.